The source of this T cell receptor (beta chain) is a study of CD8 T cells in Susac syndrome. Whole-study findings and limits: The study acknowledged a relatively small number of individuals in its TCR sequencing and HLA analysis.

J gave up 9 bases and V 2 bases, and 5 bases lay outside the gene matches. The germline gives CDR1 SEHNR, CDR2 FQNEAQ (reference sequence). The CDR3 consists of 15 residues. A remark on this clonotype: Its antigen is unknown.

TCR beta sequences were obtained from blood CD8+ and CD4+ T cells. Healthy donors acted as controls, with matching for age and sex. Negative isolation was applied to CD8+ and CD4+ T cells, and FACS enrichment was applied to TEMRA cells. The RNA input was about 0.5 to 1 ug, and it was reverse transcribed with random hexamers. One entry per CDR3 protein results from TCRdb running MiXCR on the immunoSEQ multiplex PCR reads. The data hold about 130,000 distinct CDR3 sequences, with around 95% observed a single time. The source material was CD4+ T cells from PBMCs. The chain joins TRBV7-9 to TRBJ2-1; TRBD2 matches at 12 bases. The sequence derives from a human donor in good health. DNA of the CDR3: TGTGCCAGCAGCTTACTAGCGGGAGGGCCCGGTGAGCAGTTCTTC. As protein: CASSLLAGGPGEQFF.